One and the same sample provided the 21 T cell receptor beta chains below, sequenced in a study of cytotoxic CD8 clonotypes in ibrutinib-treated CLL (dated by TCRdb to the early 2020s). Reading the label with the study, this specimen's time point is: progressive disease on ibrutinib. Libraries were made using the immunoSEQ multiplex PCR assay. Entries here come from immuneACCESS through TCRdb and include only in-frame sequences with V and J called. Some clones fail to appear in such tables; in the studies checked, an unresolved V gene covers under half of the shortfall, and the cause of the remainder is unknown. Across this sample there are 250,000 to 350,000 clones, with approximately 79% seen only once. About 5.7% of the sample lies in the top ten. This specimen consisted of PBMCs, obtained at disease progression, from a patient treated with ibrutinib. The source of these receptors is a human donor with chronic lymphocytic leukemia.

This rearrangement joins TRBV4-2 to TRBJ1-2; D possibly corresponds to TRBD1 (6 bases). The CDR3 extends over 15 amino acids. The germline gives CDR1 LGHNA, CDR2 YNFKEQ. Trimming shortened V by 4 bases and J by 7 bases, and 19 bases separated the two germline ends. The DNA for the CDR3 is TGTGCCAGCAGCCGTGAGGGGGGGAGGGTACGTGGCTACACCTTC. Protein product: CASSREGGRVRGYTF.

Points on this clone: At the DNA level, this CDR3 is encoded by other sequences in the same sample as well. This chain uses TRBV9 with TRBJ2-7; a weak D match, TRBD2 (5 bases). V lost 4 bases, J lost 0 bases, and 14 bases lay in between. CDR3 length equals 15 residues. CDR1 and CDR2 from the germline V gene are SGDLS and YYNGEE. CDR3 sequence: CASSPGGGSSYEQYF. The CDR3 DNA sequence: TGTGCCAGCAGCCCAGGCGGCGGGTCCTCCTACGAGCAGTACTTC.

This clone was found a few times. The chain has TRBV19 and TRBJ2-7; TRBD2 aligns across 12 bases. CDR3 length: 15 amino acids. The V and J ends lost 9 bases and 3 bases, in that order; junction bases with no gene match: 9. Per the germline V gene, CDR1 is LNHDA and CDR2 is SQIVND (reference sequence). The CDR3 sequence: CASGRTSGEFYEQYF. For the CDR3, the DNA is TGTGCCAGCGGGCGGACTAGCGGGGAGTTCTACGAGCAGTACTTC.

This chain links TRBV18 with TRBJ2-2, with 7 nucleotides matching TRBD1. CDR1 is KGHSH and CDR2 is LQKENI in the germline V gene. The CDR3 is made up of 16 amino acids. V was clipped by 3 bases and J by 1 base; unmatched bases: 5. CDR3 residues: CASSPKDRMNTGELFF. The DNA for the CDR3 is TGTGCCAGCTCACCTAAGGACAGGATGAACACCGGGGAGCTGTTTTTT.

The J gene is TRBJ2-3, the V gene TRBV5-1; D uncertain. The CDR3 spans 14 residues. Trimming left V 4 bases short and J 1 base short, with 10 bases between. Germline V gene data show CDR1 as SGHRS and CDR2 as YFSETQ. CDR3 protein: CASSPGPGTDTQYF. The CDR3 nucleotides read TGCGCCAGCAGCCCCGGGCCGGGCACAGATACGCAGTATTTT. Full variable domain (rest looked up from reference TRBV5-1 and TRBJ2-3): KAGVTQTPRYLIKTRGQQVTLSCSPISGHRSVSWYQQTPGQGLQFLFEYFSETQRNKGNFPGRFSGRQFSNSRSEMNVSTLELGDSALYLCASSPGPGTDTQYFGPGTRLTVL.

The chain combines TRBV4-3 with TRBJ1-3; D gene ambiguous. Germline V lookup: CDR1 LGHNA, CDR2 YSLEER. The CDR3 is 17 residues long. V lost 0 bases to trimming and J lost 2 bases, with 14 bases between them. As DNA, the CDR3 is TGCGCCAGCAGCCAAGATCTGTCGGCGAGCGCTGGAAACACCATATATTTT. It is translated as CASSQDLSASAGNTIYF.

This clone was picked up a small number of times. The chain recombines TRBV7-6 with TRBJ2-7; 7 bases match TRBD1. The trim removed 4 bases at V and 3 bases at J, leaving 3 bases unmatched. The CDR3 consists of 13 residues. CDR1 SGHVS and CDR2 FNYEAQ come from the germline V gene. The CDR3 DNA reads TGTGCCAGCAGCTGGGGACAGTACTACGAGCAGTACTTC. Protein product: CASSWGQYYEQYF. Drawing the rest from reference TRBV7-6 and TRBJ2-7, the complete variable domain is GAGVSQSPRYKVTKRGQDVALRCDPISGHVSLYWYRQALGQGPEFLTYFNYEAQQDKSGLPNDRFSAERPEGSISTLTIQRTEQRDSAMYRCASSWGQYYEQYFGPGTRLTVT.

The chain links TRBV21-1 to TRBJ1-1. TRBV21-1 is a documented pseudogene. The CDR3 extends over 13 amino acids. Written as DNA, the CDR3 is TGTGCCAGCTGCCCGAGGGCTTCCACTGAAGCTTTCTTT. Translating gives CASCPRASTEAFF.

The chain carries TRBV5-1 and TRBJ2-1, with 10 nucleotides matching TRBD2. Per the germline V gene, CDR1 is SGHRS and CDR2 is YFSETQ. With V trimmed by 2 bases and J by 7 bases, 3 bases remained unmatched. CDR3 size: 14 residues. In nucleotides, the CDR3 is TGCGCCAGCAGCTTACTAGCGGGAATGAATGAGCAGTTCTTC. This translates into CASSLLAGMNEQFF.

The V and J genes are TRBV29-1 and TRBJ1-4; D not certain. Trimming removed 4 bases from V and 0 bases from J, with 3 bases in between. CDR1 and CDR2 (germline): SQVTM, ANQGSEA. This CDR3 contains 12 residues. The CDR3 DNA reads TGCAGCGTTGGATCAACTAATGAAAAACTGTTTTTT. Residues: CSVGSTNEKLFF. The entire variable domain, with the rest obtained from reference TRBV29-1 and TRBJ1-4, is as follows: SAVISQKPSRDICQRGTSLTIQCQVDSQVTMMFWYRQQPGQSLTLIATANQGSEATYESGFVIDKFPISRPNLTFSTLTVSNMSPEDSSIYLCSVGSTNEKLFFGSGTQLSVL.

In this sample, this clone turned up once. This chain links TRBV11-3 with TRBJ2-6, with D uncertain. Looked up from germline, CDR1 is SGHNT and CDR2 is YENEEA. The CDR3 is made up of 19 amino acids. V gave up 1 base and J gave up 0 bases, with 16 bases separating them. The CDR3 loop reads CASSLVYGGRNSGANVLTF. CDR3 nucleotide sequence: TGTGCCAGCAGCTTAGTATACGGTGGCCGCAACTCTGGGGCCAACGTCCTGACTTTC.

The genes are TRBV5-1 and TRBJ2-3; D possibly corresponds to TRBD2 (7 bases). The ends were cut back, 7 bases at V and 4 bases at J, with 19 bases in the middle. Germline V gene data show CDR1 as SGHRS and CDR2 as YFSETQ. The CDR3 totals 15 residues. CDR3 nucleotide sequence: TGCGCCAGCTCTACGTCCCCGCGGGGGCCAGATACGCAGTATTTT. It is translated as CASSTSPRGPDTQYF.

This clone was picked up one time. V gene TRBV7-5 combines with J gene TRBJ2-7. TRBV7-5 is noted as a pseudogene. The CDR3 spans 15 residues. CDR3 residues: CARSFHSTGRYEQYF. CDR3 nucleotide sequence: TGTGCCAGAAGCTTCCATTCTACAGGGAGGTACGAGCAGTACTTC.

The V gene is TRBV10-3, the J gene TRBJ2-1, with D tentatively TRBD2 (6 bases). From germline, CDR1 is ENHRY and CDR2 SYGVKD. CDR3 size: 16 residues. Trimming stripped 7 bases from V and 0 bases from J, with 16 bases between. The CDR3 protein is CAINRAGSTSYNEQFF. CDR3 DNA sequence: TGTGCCATCAACCGAGCCGGGAGCACCTCCTACAATGAGCAGTTCTTC.

This clone was seen more than once but under ten times. The chain has TRBV7-9 and TRBJ2-1; unclear D gene. The CDR3 extends over 13 amino acids. Germline CDR1 SEHNR, CDR2 FQNEAQ (reference sequence). V dropped 1 base and J dropped 4 bases, with 5 bases sitting between them. Here the CDR3 reads CASSLVGYNEQFF. DNA of the CDR3: TGTGCCAGCAGCTTAGTGGGGTACAATGAGCAGTTCTTC.

The CDR3: CASSLESGDQPQHF. The DNA for the CDR3 is TGCGCCAGCAGCTTGGAATCCGGTGATCAGCCCCAGCATTTT. J is TRBJ1-5 and V is TRBV5-1; D gene ambiguous. V lost 0 bases and J 5 bases, leaving 9 bases between the germline ends. The CDR3 is made up of 14 amino acids. CDR1 and CDR2 (germline): SGHRS, YFSETQ.

The chain uses TRBV9 and TRBJ1-6; tentatively, D is TRBD1 (5 bases). V gave up 4 bases and J gave up 0 bases, with 8 bases separating them. This CDR3 spans 15 amino acids. Germline V lookup: CDR1 SGDLS, CDR2 YYNGEE. In DNA, the CDR3 is TGTGCCAGCAGCCCAGGGAACTCCTATAATTCACCCCTCCACTTT. This sequence encodes CASSPGNSYNSPLHF.

The chain joins TRBV4-2 to TRBJ1-1, with D tentatively TRBD1 (6 bases). The germline V and J ends were trimmed by 2 bases and 8 bases, with 15 bases remaining between them. The CDR3 has 14 amino acids. The germline gives CDR1 LGHNA, CDR2 YNFKEQ. The DNA of the CDR3 is TGTGCCAGCAGCCAATCCCCCCAGGGGAAAGAAGCTTTCTTT. Protein: CASSQSPQGKEAFF.

The V call is TRBV4-1, the J call TRBJ2-1, with D perhaps being TRBD1 or TRBD2 (5 bases each). V lost 4 bases to trimming and J lost 9 bases, with 22 bases between them. CDR3 length: 16 residues. CDR1 is MGHRA and CDR2 is YSYEKL in the germline V gene. The CDR3 nucleotides are TGCGCCAGCAGCCCAAGTTGGACGGGACCACGCGGTGAGCAGTTCTTC. Encoded protein: CASSPSWTGPRGEQFF.

The J gene is TRBJ2-7, the V gene TRBV5-1; D remains unclear. The V end was cut by 1 base, the J end by 3 bases, with 8 bases between. The CDR3 totals 13 residues. The germline gives CDR1 SGHRS, CDR2 YFSETQ. Here the CDR3 reads CASSLTPNYEQYF. The CDR3 bases are TGCGCCAGCAGCTTGACACCCAACTACGAGCAGTACTTC.

The V and J genes are TRBV29-1 and TRBJ2-3; possible D gene TRBD1, 5 bases. Germline V CDR1 and CDR2: SQVTM, ANQGSEA. There are 15 residues in the CDR3. The germline V and J ends were trimmed by 4 bases and 1 base, with 15 bases remaining between them. The CDR3 protein is CSVGWVGRGTDTQYF. CDR3 DNA: TGCAGCGTTGGTTGGGTGGGCAGGGGCACAGATACGCAGTATTTT.